This T cell receptor (beta chain) was recorded in a study of T-cell memory formation after mild COVID-19. Turning to the study itself: Among the donors, TCR clusters were largely specific to each donor.

General study findings and limits: Memory from before infection featured some responding clones, which suggests cross-reactive memory joined. Second-wave clones that peaked on day 37 lacked confirmed SARS-CoV-2 specificity.

Employing constant-segment primers, 5'RACE generated TCR alpha and TCR beta cDNA libraries bearing sample barcodes and UMIs. In TCRdb, the 5' RACE reads were re-called with MiXCR into one record per CDR3 protein. The sample has roughly 130,000 distinct CDR3 sequences, about 5.9% seen once. This clonotype came up a few times. Its antigen is still unknown. CDR1 is SGHTA, CDR2 FQGTGA, per germline. V lost 0 bases to trimming and J lost 3 bases; unmatched junction nucleotides: 1. This CDR3 is built from 15 residues. Sample: PBMCs or a T cell subset sorted from them (not recorded which). The chain couples TRBV7-3 to TRBJ1-3, with 8 positions matching TRBD1. The receptor comes from an adult woman who had mild COVID-19 (a few samples of this study predate the infection). Cell type and time point are not known. The CDR3 here is CASSLTGTGGNTIYF. The CDR3 DNA sequence: TGTGCCAGCAGCTTAACCGGGACAGGTGGAAACACCATATATTTT.